These T cell receptor beta chains were read from a single sample in a study of T cells after yellow fever vaccination. TCRdb processed the 5' RACE reads anew with MiXCR; each CDR3 protein has one entry. The table includes some 600,000 distinct CDR3 sequences, over 9% detected once. Sequenced here: PBMCs, sampled on the day of the yellow fever booster vaccination. These receptors were obtained from a man in his thirties or forties who received the YFV17D yellow fever vaccine. Both conserved end residues are part of each CDR3. The D gene is left open where the match is weak. Size values are once, few and many counts, or a class for expanded clones, and some rows have none.

V: TRBV19
size: few
D: -
J: TRBJ2-7
CDR3: CASQQGRSYEQYF
DNA: TGTGCCAGCCAACAGGGGAGGTCCTACGAGCAGTACTTC

V: TRBV5-1
size: -
D: TRBD1
J: TRBJ2-1
CDR3: CASSLVTGGREQFF
DNA: TGCGCCAGCAGCTTGGTGACAGGGGGCCGTGAGCAGTTCTTC

V: TRBV6-5
size: few
D: -
J: TRBJ1-6
CDR3: CASVGQSSYNSPLHF
DNA: TGTGCCAGCGTTGGACAGAGCTCCTATAATTCACCCCTCCACTTT

V: TRBV7-2
size: few
D: -
J: TRBJ2-2
CDR3: CASSKDRNTGELFF
DNA: TGTGCCAGCAGCAAGGACAGGAACACCGGGGAGCTGTTTTTT

V: TRBV20-1
size: -
D: -
J: TRBJ2-7
CDR3: CSARDLGTASYEQYF
DNA: TGCAGTGCTAGAGATCTGGGGACCGCTTCCTACGAGCAGTACTTC

V: TRBV7-2
size: few
D: -
J: TRBJ2-2
CDR3: CASRYFYTGELFF
DNA: TGTGCCAGCCGCTATTTTTACACCGGGGAGCTGTTTTTT

V: TRBV6-2/TRBV6-3
size: -
D: -
J: TRBJ2-1
CDR3: CAIEGDGYNEQFF
DNA: TGTGCCATCGAGGGGGACGGCTACAATGAGCAGTTCTTC

V: TRBV25-1
size: few
D: -
J: TRBJ1-4
CDR3: CASRAVWGSNEKLFF
DNA: TGTGCCAGCAGGGCGGTTTGGGGGTCTAATGAAAAACTGTTTTTT

V: TRBV20-1
size: -
D: TRBD2
J: TRBJ2-5
CDR3: CSASHSGIQETQYF
DNA: TGCAGTGCTAGTCATAGCGGGATCCAAGAGACCCAGTACTTC

V: TRBV20-1
size: few
D: TRBD2
J: TRBJ2-7
CDR3: CSATGGLAGGNEQYF
DNA: TGCAGTGCTACCGGCGGACTAGCGGGAGGTAACGAGCAGTACTTC

V: TRBV11-1
size: -
D: TRBD2
J: TRBJ2-5
CDR3: CASSLTRSGIALETQYF
DNA: TGTGCCAGCAGCTTAACCCGGAGCGGGATTGCATTAGAGACCCAGTACTTC

V: TRBV27
size: few
D: -
J: TRBJ2-7
CDR3: CASSPGPGSSYEQYF
DNA: TGTGCCAGCAGTCCCGGACCGGGGAGCTCCTACGAGCAGTACTTC

V: TRBV7-2
size: many
D: -
J: TRBJ2-7
CDR3: CASSLVLRGPYEQYF
DNA: TGTGCCAGCAGCTTAGTCTTGCGGGGACCCTACGAGCAGTACTTC

V: TRBV18
size: -
D: TRBD2
J: TRBJ2-3
CDR3: CASSPPTCMSGSADTQYF
DNA: TGTGCCAGCTCACCACCCACTTGTATGAGCGGGAGCGCAGATACGCAGTATTTT

V: TRBV28
size: -
D: TRBD1
J: TRBJ1-4
CDR3: CASSPHTGVEGEKLFF
DNA: TGTGCCAGCAGTCCCCACACAGGGGTCGAGGGTGAAAAACTGTTTTTT

V: TRBV3-1
size: many
D: TRBD2
J: TRBJ2-1
CDR3: CASSPGLAGGPYEQFF
DNA: TGTGCCAGCAGCCCCGGACTAGCGGGAGGGCCCTATGAGCAGTTCTTC

V: TRBV5-1
size: few
D: -
J: TRBJ2-7
CDR3: CASSLGLAWAGPYEQYF
DNA: TGCGCCAGCAGCTTGGGACTGGCGTGGGCAGGTCCCTACGAGCAGTACTTC